These 19 T cell receptor beta chains were sequenced from one sample in a study of T-cell memory formation after mild COVID-19. TCRdb reprocessed the 5' RACE reads via MiXCR and lists one record per CDR3 protein. The sample holds approximately 480,000 distinct CDR3 sequences, 15% to 20% seen once. The specimen was PBMCs or a T cell subset sorted from them (not recorded which). The receptor source for this set is an adult woman who had mild COVID-19 (a few samples of this study predate the infection). Cell type and time point are not known.

In its sample, this clonotype was seen a few times. The CDR3 DNA follows: TGTGCCAGCAGTTTTCAGGCAGGGGGCAACGAGCAGTACTTC. Translated, it gives CASSFQAGGNEQYF. The chain has TRBV12-3 or TRBV12-4 and TRBJ2-7; TRBD1 matches 8 bases. This CDR3 is 14 amino acids long. V gave up 3 bases and J gave up 5 bases; unmatched junction bases: 6.

The chain is built from TRBV5-1 and TRBJ2-7; D is perhaps TRBD2 (5 bases). CDR1 and CDR2 (germline): SGHRS, YFSETQ. This CDR3 has 14 residues. Trimming cost V 2 bases and J 2 bases, with 11 bases left between them. CDR3 amino acids: CASSFTAAPYEQYF. Written as DNA, the CDR3 is TGCGCCAGCAGCTTCACAGCGGCACCCTACGAGCAGTACTTC.

The table lists this clonotype with a few counts. The chain combines TRBV6-5 with TRBJ2-7, with D perhaps TRBD1 or TRBD2 (6 bases each). The germline V gene has CDR1 MNHEY and CDR2 SVGAGI. V was trimmed by 4 bases and J by 2 bases, leaving 15 bases between them. The CDR3 spans 15 residues. In nucleotides, the CDR3 is TGTGCCAGCAGTTCACGGGAGAGGGGGGCCTACGAGCAGTACTTC. It is translated as CASSSRERGAYEQYF.

This clonotype occurred a few times. This chain uses TRBV11-3 with TRBJ2-1; D remains unclear. The CDR3 covers 14 residues. V was trimmed by 3 bases and J by 9 bases, leaving 15 bases between them. Germline loops: CDR1 SGHNT, CDR2 YENEEA. CDR3 nucleotide sequence: TGTGCCAGCAGCTTCCCTGGGGATGTCATTGAGCAGTTCTTC. As protein: CASSFPGDVIEQFF.

This chain connects TRBV9 to TRBJ2-7; D is undetermined. The V gene's germline CDR1 is SGDLS and CDR2 YYNGEE. V was cut by 3 bases and J by 0 bases, with 10 bases left in between. CDR3 length: 14 residues. The CDR3 loop reads CASSEHRSSYEQYF. The CDR3 region has the DNA TGTGCCAGCAGCGAGCATAGATCCTCCTACGAGCAGTACTTC.

Comments on this clonotype: This could be a read error, since a much larger clone is one nucleotide away. The chain couples TRBV7-2 to TRBJ2-2; D gene unclear. Trimming left V 1 base short and J 5 bases short, with 2 bases between. The CDR3 length is 12 residues. In germline, CDR1 is SGHTA, CDR2 FQGNSA. CDR3 in amino acids: CASSLETGELFF. DNA for the CDR3: TGTGCCAGCAGCTTAGAGACCGGGGAGCTGTTTTTT.

This chain links TRBV7-2 with TRBJ1-6; D remains unclear. The CDR3 loop spans 16 amino acids. V was shortened by 0 bases and J by 0 bases, with 6 bases between the two germline ends. Germline-derived CDR1 and CDR2 are SGHTA and FQGNSA. The CDR3 bases are TGTGCCAGCAGCTTAGCCGCTTACTCCTATAATTCACCCCTCCACTTT. Protein: CASSLAAYSYNSPLHF.

This clonotype was observed a few times. V gene TRBV4-3 combines with J gene TRBJ2-5; 8 bases agree with TRBD2. The germline V gene encodes CDR1 LGHNA and CDR2 YSLEER. The CDR3 is made up of 16 amino acids. V lost 2 bases and J lost 5; bases outside the gene matches: 10. The CDR3 reads CASSQSPAGALETQYF. The CDR3 DNA is TGCGCCAGCAGCCAAAGCCCAGCGGGAGCGTTGGAGACCCAGTACTTC.

The J gene is TRBJ1-1, the V gene TRBV18; possibly TRBD1 for D (5 bases). CDR3 length: 17 amino acids. The V and J ends lost 2 bases and 1 base respectively, with 17 bases between them. Germline-derived CDR1 and CDR2 are KGHSH and LQKENI. The CDR3 bases are TGTGCCAGCTCACCATCGGTGAAGGGGAAGGGGAACACTGAAGCTTTCTTT. Protein product: CASSPSVKGKGNTEAFF.

This sequence joins TRBV14 and TRBJ2-1; perhaps TRBD1 as D (6 bases). Germline loops: CDR1 SGHDN, CDR2 FVKESK. The CDR3 covers 16 residues. Trimming pared 1 base from V and 9 bases from J, leaving 19 bases between. The CDR3 spells CASSQGEPIARGEQFF. The CDR3 DNA follows: TGTGCCAGCAGCCAAGGGGAACCTATCGCCAGGGGTGAGCAGTTCTTC. Full variable domain (missing parts from reference TRBV14 and TRBJ2-1): EAGVTQFPSHSVIEKGQTVTLRCDPISGHDNLYWYRRVMGKEIKFLLHFVKESKQDESGMPNNRFLAERTGGTYSTLKVQPAELEDSGVYFCASSQGEPIARGEQFFGPGTRLTVL.

The genes are TRBV5-1 and TRBJ2-7, with D maybe TRBD2 (6 bases). V lost 4 bases and J lost 0, with 17 bases in between. This CDR3 comprises 16 residues. Germline-derived CDR1 and CDR2 are SGHRS and YFSETQ. CDR3 in amino acids: CASSQQTAGTSYEQYF. In DNA form, the CDR3 reads TGCGCCAGCAGCCAACAGACAGCGGGTACCTCCTACGAGCAGTACTTC. Full variable domain (rest looked up from reference TRBV5-1 and TRBJ2-7): KAGVTQTPRYLIKTRGQQVTLSCSPISGHRSVSWYQQTPGQGLQFLFEYFSETQRNKGNFPGRFSGRQFSNSRSEMNVSTLELGDSALYLCASSQQTAGTSYEQYFGPGTRLTVT.

This chain links TRBV24-1 with TRBJ1-1; D gene uncertain. Trimming removed 11 bases at V and 2 bases at J, with 14 bases between. The CDR3 is made up of 13 amino acids. In germline, CDR1 is KGHDR, CDR2 SFDVKD. In nucleotides, the CDR3 is TGTGCCATCTCTAGGTCGAGCAACACTGAAGCTTTCTTT. Translating it yields CAISRSSNTEAFF.

J is TRBJ1-5 and V is TRBV20-1, with a possible D match to TRBD1 (5 bases). This CDR3 has 15 residues. The germline V gene has CDR1 DFQATT and CDR2 SNEGSKA (reference sequence). The ends were cut back, 2 bases at V and 2 bases at J, with 13 bases in the middle. The CDR3 DNA sequence: TGCAGTGCTAGACAGGGAGGAAGAGGCAATCAGCCCCAGCATTTT. Encoded protein: CSARQGGRGNQPQHF.

The chain has TRBV6-5 and TRBJ1-2; no firm D call. The CDR3 is 15 amino acids. Germline CDR1 MNHEY, CDR2 SVGAGI. V lost 0 bases and J lost 4, with 12 bases in between. For the CDR3, the DNA is TGTGCCAGCAGTTACTCGATCGTCGCCACCTATGGCTACACCTTC. Its translation: CASSYSIVATYGYTF.

This sequence joins TRBV30 and TRBJ2-1, with 11 bases fitting TRBD2. CDR3 length: 17 amino acids. Germline lookup yields CDR1 GTSNPN and CDR2 SVGIG (reference sequence). J was trimmed by 12 bases and V by 5 bases; bases with no gene match: 21. The chain's CDR3 is CAWEPSLAGARGFMQFF. The CDR3 nucleotides read TGTGCCTGGGAACCTTCACTAGCGGGGGCCCGTGGGTTTATGCAGTTCTTC.

The rearrangement uses TRBV18 and TRBJ2-3, with D tentatively TRBD1 (6 bases). Germline V gene lookup returns CDR1 KGHSH and CDR2 LQKENI. This CDR3 comprises 14 residues. The V and J ends lost 2 bases and 6 bases respectively, with 12 bases between them. Written as DNA, the CDR3 is TGTGCCAGCTCACCAACAACAGGGTCTGATACGCAGTATTTT. It yields the protein CASSPTTGSDTQYF.

This clonotype was found a few times. This chain connects TRBV12-3 or TRBV12-4 to TRBJ2-1; TRBD2 agrees at 11 bases. This CDR3 is built from 15 residues. Unmatched junction bases numbered 8, after V lost 6 bases and J lost 7 bases. DNA of the CDR3: TGTGCCAGCAGGCATACTAGCGGGGGTGGGAATGAGCAGTTCTTC. It codes for CASRHTSGGGNEQFF.

This clonotype was counted a few times. The genes are TRBV20-1 and TRBJ1-5, with D possibly being TRBD1 (5 bases). Germline assignment: CDR1 DFQATT and CDR2 SNEGSKA (reference sequence). V shed 3 bases and J shed 8 bases, with 14 bases lying between them. This CDR3 is 13 amino acids long. As DNA, the CDR3 is TGCAGTGCTAGGGGGGGAGGGGATGAGCCCCAGCATTTT. Translation: CSARGGGDEPQHF.

The V and J genes are TRBV5-1 and TRBJ2-1; D is unresolved. CDR3 length: 12 amino acids. Germline V lookup: CDR1 SGHRS, CDR2 YFSETQ. Trimming pared 3 bases from V and 8 bases from J, leaving 9 bases between. CDR3 region: CASSSRRDEQFF. The CDR3 nucleotides are TGCGCCAGCAGCTCCCGGAGAGATGAGCAGTTCTTC. Based on the CDR3 plus reference TRBV5-1 and TRBJ2-1, the full variable domain is KAGVTQTPRYLIKTRGQQVTLSCSPISGHRSVSWYQQTPGQGLQFLFEYFSETQRNKGNFPGRFSGRQFSNSRSEMNVSTLELGDSALYLCASSSRRDEQFFGPGTRLTVL.